This T cell receptor (beta chain) emerged from a study of chemoradiotherapy in HPV16-positive cancers. Study as a whole: Functional T-cell assays on a couple of HPV16-positive patients' cells defined candidate HPV-specific clones and common TCR motifs. Study-wide points: Candidate HPV-specific clones and E7-related TCR motifs grew in tumor during treatment.

With respect to this clone: Its antigen is still unknown.

After removal of 5 bases from V and 5 bases from J, the junction contained 14 bases not matched to a gene. The germline CDR1 and CDR2 sequences are WNHNN and SYGVQD (reference sequence). The CDR3 is 16 amino acids. Clones were sequenced by immunoSEQ multiplex PCR, and TCRdb holds only the in-frame ones, with some missing. The sample lists about 5,400 clones, around 85% occurring once. Repeated repertoire sampling spanned the course of chemoradiotherapy. This receptor was obtained from a human donor with HPV-associated anogenital cancer. The sequencing here drew on tumor tissue, taken from a patient who underwent chemoradiotherapy. This chain connects TRBV10-1 to TRBJ1-1, with TRBD1 matching over 7 bases. The CDR3 DNA sequence: TGCGCCAGCAGTTACCGACGGGACAGAGGTTTGACTGAAGCTTTCTTT. Its protein is CASSYRRDRGLTEAFF.